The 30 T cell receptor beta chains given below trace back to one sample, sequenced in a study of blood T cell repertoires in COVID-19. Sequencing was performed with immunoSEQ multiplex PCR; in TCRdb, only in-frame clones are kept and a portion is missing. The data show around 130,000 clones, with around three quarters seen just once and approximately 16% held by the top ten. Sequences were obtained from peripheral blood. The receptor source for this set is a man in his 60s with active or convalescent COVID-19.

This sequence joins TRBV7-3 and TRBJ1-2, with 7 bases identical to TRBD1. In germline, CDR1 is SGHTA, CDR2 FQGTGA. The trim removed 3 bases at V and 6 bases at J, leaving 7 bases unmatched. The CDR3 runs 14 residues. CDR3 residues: CASSFGPTGDGYTF. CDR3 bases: TGTGCCAGCAGCTTTGGACCCACAGGGGATGGCTACACCTTC.

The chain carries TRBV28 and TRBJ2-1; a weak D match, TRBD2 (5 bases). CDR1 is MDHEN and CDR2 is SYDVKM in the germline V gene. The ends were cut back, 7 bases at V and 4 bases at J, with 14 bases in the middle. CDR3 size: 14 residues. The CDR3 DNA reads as TGTGCCAGCATTCGCACCACGGGATACAATGAGCAGTTCTTC. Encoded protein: CASIRTTGYNEQFF.

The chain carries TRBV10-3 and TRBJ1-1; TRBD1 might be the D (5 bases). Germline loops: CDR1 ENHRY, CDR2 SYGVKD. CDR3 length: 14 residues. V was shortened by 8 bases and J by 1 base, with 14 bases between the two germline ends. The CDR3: CAIGRTGRNTEAFF. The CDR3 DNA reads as TGTGCCATCGGTAGAACAGGAAGGAACACTGAAGCTTTCTTT.

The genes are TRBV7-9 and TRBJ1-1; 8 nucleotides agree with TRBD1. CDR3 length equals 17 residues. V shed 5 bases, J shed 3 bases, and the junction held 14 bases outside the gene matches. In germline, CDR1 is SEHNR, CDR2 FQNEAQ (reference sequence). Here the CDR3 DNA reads TGTGCCAGCAGCCGATGGACAGGGACGGGAAGGGACACTGAAGCTTTCTTT. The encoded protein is CASSRWTGTGRDTEAFF.

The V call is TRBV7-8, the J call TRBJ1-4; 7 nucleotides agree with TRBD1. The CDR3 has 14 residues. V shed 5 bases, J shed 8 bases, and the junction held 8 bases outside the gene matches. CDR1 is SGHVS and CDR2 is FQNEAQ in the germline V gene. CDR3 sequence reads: CASSPRQGDEKLFF. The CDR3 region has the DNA TGTGCCAGCAGCCCGAGACAGGGTGACGAAAAACTGTTTTTT.

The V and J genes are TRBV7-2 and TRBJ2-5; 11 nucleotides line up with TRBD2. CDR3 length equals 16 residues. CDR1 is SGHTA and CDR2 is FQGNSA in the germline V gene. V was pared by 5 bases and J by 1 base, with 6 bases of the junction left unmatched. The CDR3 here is CASSLSGLAVQETQYF. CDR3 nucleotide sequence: TGTGCCAGCAGCCTATCGGGACTAGCGGTCCAAGAGACCCAGTACTTC.

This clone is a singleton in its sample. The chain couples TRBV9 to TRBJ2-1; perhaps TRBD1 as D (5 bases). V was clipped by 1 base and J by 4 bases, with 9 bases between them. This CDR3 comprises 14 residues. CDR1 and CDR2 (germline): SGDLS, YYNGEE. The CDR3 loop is CASSVSGRYNEQFF. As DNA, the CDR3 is TGTGCCAGCAGCGTATCAGGGCGATACAATGAGCAGTTCTTC. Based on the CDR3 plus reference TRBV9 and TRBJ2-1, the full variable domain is DSGVTQTPKHLITATGQRVTLRCSPRSGDLSVYWYQQSLDQGLQFLIQYYNGEERAKGNILERFSAQQFPDLHSELNLSSLELGDSALYFCASSVSGRYNEQFFGPGTRLTVL.

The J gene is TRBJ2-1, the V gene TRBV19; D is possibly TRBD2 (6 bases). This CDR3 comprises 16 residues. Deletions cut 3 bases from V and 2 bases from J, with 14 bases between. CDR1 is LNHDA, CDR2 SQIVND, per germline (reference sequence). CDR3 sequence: CASSITREAPYNEQFF. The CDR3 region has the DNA TGTGCCAGTAGTATCACCAGGGAGGCCCCCTACAATGAGCAGTTCTTC.

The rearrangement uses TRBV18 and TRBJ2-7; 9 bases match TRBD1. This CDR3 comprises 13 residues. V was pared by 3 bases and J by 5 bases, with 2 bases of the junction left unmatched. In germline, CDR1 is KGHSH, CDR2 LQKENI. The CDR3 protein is CASSPRQGDEQYF. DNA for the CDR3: TGTGCCAGCTCACCCCGACAGGGGGACGAGCAGTACTTC.

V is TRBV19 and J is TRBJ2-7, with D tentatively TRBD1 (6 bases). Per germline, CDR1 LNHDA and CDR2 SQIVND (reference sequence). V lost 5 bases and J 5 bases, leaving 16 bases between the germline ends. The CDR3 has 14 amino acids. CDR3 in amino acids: CASSPDRLGDEQYF. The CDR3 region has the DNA TGTGCCAGTAGTCCTGACAGGCTAGGAGACGAGCAGTACTTC.

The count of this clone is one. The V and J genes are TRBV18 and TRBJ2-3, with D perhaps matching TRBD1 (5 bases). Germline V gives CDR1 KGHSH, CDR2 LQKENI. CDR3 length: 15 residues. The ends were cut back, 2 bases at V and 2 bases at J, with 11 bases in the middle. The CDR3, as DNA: TGTGCCAGCTCACCAATCGACAGTAACACAGATACGCAGTATTTT. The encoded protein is CASSPIDSNTDTQYF.

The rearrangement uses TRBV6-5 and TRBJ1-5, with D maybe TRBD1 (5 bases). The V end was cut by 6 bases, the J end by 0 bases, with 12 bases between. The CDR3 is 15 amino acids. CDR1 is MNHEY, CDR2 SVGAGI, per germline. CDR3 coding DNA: TGTGCCAGCAGCATGACAGCATATAGCAATCAGCCCCAGCATTTT. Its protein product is CASSMTAYSNQPQHF.

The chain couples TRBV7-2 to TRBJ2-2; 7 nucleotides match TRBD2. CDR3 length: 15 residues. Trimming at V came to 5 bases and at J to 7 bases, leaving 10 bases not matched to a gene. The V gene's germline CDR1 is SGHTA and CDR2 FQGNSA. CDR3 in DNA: TGTGCCAGCAGCCTCAGCGGGATGCGGGGCGGGGAGCTGTTTTTT. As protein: CASSLSGMRGGELFF. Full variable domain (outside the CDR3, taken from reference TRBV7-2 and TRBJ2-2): GAGVSQSPSNKVTEKGKDVELRCDPISGHTALYWYRQSLGQGLEFLIYFQGNSAPDKSGLPSDRFSAERTGGSVSTLTIQRTQQEDSAVYLCASSLSGMRGGELFFGEGSRLTVL.

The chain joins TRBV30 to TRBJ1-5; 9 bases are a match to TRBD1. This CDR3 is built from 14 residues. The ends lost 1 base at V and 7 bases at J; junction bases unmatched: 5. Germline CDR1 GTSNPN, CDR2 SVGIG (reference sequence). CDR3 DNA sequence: TGTGCCTGGAGTGCGACAGGGGGACGACAGCCCCAGCATTTT. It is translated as CAWSATGGRQPQHF.

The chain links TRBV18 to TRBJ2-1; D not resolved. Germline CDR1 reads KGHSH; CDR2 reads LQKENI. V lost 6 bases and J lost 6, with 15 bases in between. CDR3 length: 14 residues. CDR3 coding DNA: TGTGCCAGCTCCCTAGGAGAGGCTACCAATGAGCAGTTCTTC. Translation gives CASSLGEATNEQFF.

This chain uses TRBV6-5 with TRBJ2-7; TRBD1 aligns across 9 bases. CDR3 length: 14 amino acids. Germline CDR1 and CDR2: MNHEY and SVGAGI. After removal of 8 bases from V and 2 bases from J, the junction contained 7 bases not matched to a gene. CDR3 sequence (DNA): TGTGCCAGCGGGAGACAGGGGGGAACCTACGAGCAGTACTTC. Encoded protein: CASGRQGGTYEQYF.

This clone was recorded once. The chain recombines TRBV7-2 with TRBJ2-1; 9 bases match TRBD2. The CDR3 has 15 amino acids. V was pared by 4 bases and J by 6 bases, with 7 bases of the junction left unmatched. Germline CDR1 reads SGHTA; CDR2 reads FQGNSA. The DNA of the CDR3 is TGTGCCAGCAGCTCGGGGACTAGCCGGGTCAATGAGCAGTTCTTC. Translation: CASSSGTSRVNEQFF.

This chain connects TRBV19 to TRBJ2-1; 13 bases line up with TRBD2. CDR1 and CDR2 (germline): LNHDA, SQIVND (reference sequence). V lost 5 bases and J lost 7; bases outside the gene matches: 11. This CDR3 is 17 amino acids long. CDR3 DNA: TGTGCCAGTAGTCCTTGGACTAGCGGGAGTATTAAGAATGAGCAGTTCTTC. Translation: CASSPWTSGSIKNEQFF.

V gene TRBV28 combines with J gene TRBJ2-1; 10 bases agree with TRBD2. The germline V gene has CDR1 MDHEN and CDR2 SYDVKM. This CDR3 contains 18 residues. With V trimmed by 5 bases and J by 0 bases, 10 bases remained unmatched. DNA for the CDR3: TGTGCCAGCAGTCTTCGACTAGCGGGTACCGCCTCCTACAATGAGCAGTTCTTC. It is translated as CASSLRLAGTASYNEQFF. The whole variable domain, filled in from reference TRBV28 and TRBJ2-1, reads DVKVTQSSRYLVKRTGEKVFLECVQDMDHENMFWYRQDPGLGLRLIYFSYDVKMKEKGDIPEGYSVSREKKERFSLILESASTNQTSMYLCASSLRLAGTASYNEQFFGPGTRLTVL.

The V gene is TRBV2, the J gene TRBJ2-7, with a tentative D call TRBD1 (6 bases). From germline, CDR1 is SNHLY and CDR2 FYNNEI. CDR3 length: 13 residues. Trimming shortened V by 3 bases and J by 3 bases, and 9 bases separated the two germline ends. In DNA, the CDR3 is TGTGCCAGCAGTGAGGACAGTAACTACGAGCAGTACTTC. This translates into CASSEDSNYEQYF.

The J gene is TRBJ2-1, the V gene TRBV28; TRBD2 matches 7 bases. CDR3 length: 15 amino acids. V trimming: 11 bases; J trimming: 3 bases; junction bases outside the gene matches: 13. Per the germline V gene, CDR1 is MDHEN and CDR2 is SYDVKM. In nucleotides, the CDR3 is TGTGCCTCCCTACCCTTCCGCGGGAGCTACAATGAGCAGTTCTTC. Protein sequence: CASLPFRGSYNEQFF.

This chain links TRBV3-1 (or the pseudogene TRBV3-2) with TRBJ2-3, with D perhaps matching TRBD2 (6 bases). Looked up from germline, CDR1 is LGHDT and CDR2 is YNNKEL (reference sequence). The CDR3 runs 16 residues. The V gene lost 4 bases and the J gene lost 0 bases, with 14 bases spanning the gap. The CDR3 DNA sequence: TGTGCCAGCAGCCGACAGCGGGTACCTAGCACAGATACGCAGTATTTT. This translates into CASSRQRVPSTDTQYF.

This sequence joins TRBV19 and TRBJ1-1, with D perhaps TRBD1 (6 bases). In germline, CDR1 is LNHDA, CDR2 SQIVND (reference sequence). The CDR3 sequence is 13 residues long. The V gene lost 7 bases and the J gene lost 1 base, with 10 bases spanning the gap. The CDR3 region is CASTLQGNTEAFF. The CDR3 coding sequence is TGTGCCAGTACCTTACAGGGGAACACTGAAGCTTTCTTT.

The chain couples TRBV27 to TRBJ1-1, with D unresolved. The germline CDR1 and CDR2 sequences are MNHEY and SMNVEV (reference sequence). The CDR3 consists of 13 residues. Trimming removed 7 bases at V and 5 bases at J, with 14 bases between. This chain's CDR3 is CASTKAGGTEAFF. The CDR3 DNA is TGTGCCAGCACTAAGGCTGGAGGGACTGAAGCTTTCTTT.

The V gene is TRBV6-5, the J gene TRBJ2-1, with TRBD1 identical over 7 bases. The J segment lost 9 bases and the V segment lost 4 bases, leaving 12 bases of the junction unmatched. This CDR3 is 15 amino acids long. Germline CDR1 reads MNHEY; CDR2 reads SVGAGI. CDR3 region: CASSSATGDRGEQFF. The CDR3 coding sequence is TGTGCCAGCAGTTCAGCCACAGGGGATCGGGGTGAGCAGTTCTTC.

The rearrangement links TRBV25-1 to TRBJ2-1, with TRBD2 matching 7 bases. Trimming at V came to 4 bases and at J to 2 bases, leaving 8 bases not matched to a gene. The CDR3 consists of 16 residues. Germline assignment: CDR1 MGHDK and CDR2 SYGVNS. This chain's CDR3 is CASSGYGGGAYNEQFF. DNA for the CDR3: TGTGCCAGCAGTGGCTATGGGGGAGGGGCCTACAATGAGCAGTTCTTC.

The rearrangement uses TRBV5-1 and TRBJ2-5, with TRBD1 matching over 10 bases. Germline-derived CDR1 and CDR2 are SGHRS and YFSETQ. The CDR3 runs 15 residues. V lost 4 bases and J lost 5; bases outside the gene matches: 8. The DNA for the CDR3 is TGCGCCAGCAGCCCAGGACAGGGGGACGTGGAGACCCAGTACTTC. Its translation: CASSPGQGDVETQYF.

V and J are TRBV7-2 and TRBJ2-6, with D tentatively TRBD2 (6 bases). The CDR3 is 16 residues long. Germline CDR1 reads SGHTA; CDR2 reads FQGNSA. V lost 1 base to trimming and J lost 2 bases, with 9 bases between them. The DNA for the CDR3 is TGTGCCAGCAGCTTAGGACCGGGGGCTGGGGCCAACGTCCTGACTTTC. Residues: CASSLGPGAGANVLTF.

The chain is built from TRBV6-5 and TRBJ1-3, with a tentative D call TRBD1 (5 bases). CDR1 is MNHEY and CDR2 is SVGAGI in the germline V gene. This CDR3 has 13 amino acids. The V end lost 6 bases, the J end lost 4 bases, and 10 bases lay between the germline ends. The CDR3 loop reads CASRRGKGNTIYF. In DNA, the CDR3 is TGTGCCAGCAGACGGGGGAAAGGAAACACCATATATTTT.

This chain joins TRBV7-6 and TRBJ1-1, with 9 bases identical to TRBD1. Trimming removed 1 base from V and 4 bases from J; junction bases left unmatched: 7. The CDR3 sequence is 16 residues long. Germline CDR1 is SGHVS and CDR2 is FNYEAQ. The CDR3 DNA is TGTGCCAGCAGCTTAGGGACAGGGGCCGGTGGCACTGAAGCTTTCTTT. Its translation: CASSLGTGAGGTEAFF.